These 27 T cell receptor beta chains came from one sample sequenced in a study of T cells in localized non-small cell lung cancer. Profiling relied on immunoSEQ multiplex PCR, and the TCRdb table lists in-frame clones only, not all of them. This sample has over 30,000 clones, with around 90% found just once. The sequencing here drew on peripheral blood mononuclear cells, taken before any cancer treatment. The receptors were gathered from a man aged 35 to 70 with stage III lung adenocarcinoma.

The chain employs TRBV28 and TRBJ2-6; D uncertain. V lost 8 bases to trimming and J lost 1 base, with 6 bases between them. The germline V gene has CDR1 MDHEN and CDR2 SYDVKM. The CDR3 spans 13 residues. The CDR3 DNA reads TGTGCCAGCTTCTTGTCTGGGGCCAACGTCCTGACTTTC. This translates into CASFLSGANVLTF.

This rearrangement joins TRBV7-2 to TRBJ2-7; D remains ambiguous. Germline CDR1 reads SGHTA; CDR2 reads FQGNSA. This CDR3 spans 16 amino acids. V was clipped by 2 bases and J by 2 bases, with 16 bases between them. The CDR3 DNA reads as TGTGCCAGCAGCTTATTTTCGACCACCTCTCCCTACGAGCAGTACTTC. It specifies CASSLFSTTSPYEQYF.

CDR3 coding DNA: TGCAGCGCCAGGGACGGCACCTACAATGAGCAGTTCTTC. Its protein product is CSARDGTYNEQFF. This chain uses TRBV29-1 with TRBJ2-1; D tentatively fits TRBD1 or TRBD2 (5 bases each). The CDR3 is 13 residues long. CDR1 and CDR2 from the germline V gene are SQVTM and ANQGSEA. The V and J ends lost 7 bases and 2 bases respectively, with 12 bases between them.

The gene calls are TRBV18 and TRBJ1-2; D might be TRBD1 (5 bases). The CDR3 loop spans 15 amino acids. Germline assignment: CDR1 KGHSH and CDR2 LQKENI. V was shortened by 3 bases and J by 5 bases, with 16 bases between the two germline ends. This CDR3 reads CASSPTGERGYGYTF. The CDR3 coding sequence is TGTGCCAGCTCACCTACAGGCGAAAGGGGATATGGCTACACCTTC.

The chain joins TRBV28 to TRBJ2-2; 8 nucleotides match TRBD2. J gave up 4 bases and V 7 bases, and 5 bases lay outside the gene matches. Germline V gene sequence: CDR1 MDHEN, CDR2 SYDVKM. This CDR3 comprises 14 residues. DNA of the CDR3: TGTGCCAGCAACCGAGCGGGAGCCACCGGGGAGCTGTTTTTT. Translated, it gives CASNRAGATGELFF.

This chain joins TRBV27 and TRBJ1-3, with D maybe TRBD1 (5 bases). The V gene's germline CDR1 is MNHEY and CDR2 SMNVEV (reference sequence). The V gene lost 5 bases and the J gene lost 2 bases, with 10 bases spanning the gap. This CDR3 comprises 14 residues. Written as DNA, the CDR3 is TGTGCCAGCAGTCCAGGGATTCCTGGAAACACCATATATTTT. This sequence encodes CASSPGIPGNTIYF.

In DNA, the CDR3 is TGTGCCTTTAAATCCGGAAACACCATATATTTT. Translating it yields CAFKSGNTIYF. The V gene is TRBV30, the J gene TRBJ1-3, with D unresolved. The V gene lost 7 bases and the J gene lost 4 bases, with 8 bases spanning the gap. CDR3 size: 11 residues. Germline CDR1 is GTSNPN and CDR2 is SVGIG (reference sequence).

V and J are TRBV19 and TRBJ1-4; no clear D. The CDR3 spans 15 residues. Trimming left V 4 bases short and J 0 bases short, with 9 bases between. Per germline, CDR1 LNHDA and CDR2 SQIVND (reference sequence). The CDR3 coding sequence is TGTGCCAGTAGTAGGGTGGGCGCAACTAATGAAAAACTGTTTTTT. It translates to CASSRVGATNEKLFF.

As regards this clone: At one end, the junction sequence differs from germline, possibly due to a read error. The chain couples TRBV7-7 to TRBJ2-7; 9 positions match TRBD1. The CDR3 is made up of 14 amino acids. CDR1 and CDR2 (germline): SSHAT, FNYEAQ (reference sequence). Here the CDR3 DNA reads TGTGCTAGCAGCGAGGACAGGGGTTCCTACGAGCAGTACTTC. Protein: CASSEDRGSYEQYF.

The genes are TRBV11-2 and TRBJ2-6; D is undetermined. Trimming removed 5 bases from V and 0 bases from J, with 14 bases in between. The CDR3 consists of 17 residues. Germline V gene data show CDR1 as SGHAT and CDR2 as FQNNGV. CDR3 amino acids: CASSARASGSGANVLTF. The DNA of the CDR3 is TGTGCCAGCAGCGCCCGGGCGTCGGGCTCTGGGGCCAACGTCCTGACTTTC.

The gene calls are TRBV2 and TRBJ2-1; D is unclear. The CDR3 contains 13 residues. Per germline, CDR1 SNHLY and CDR2 FYNNEI. Trimming pared 3 bases from V and 11 bases from J, leaving 14 bases between. DNA for the CDR3: TGTGCCAGCAGTGAGGTACTTCGTCTGAAGCAGTTCTTC. Its protein is CASSEVLRLKQFF.

J is TRBJ2-3 and V is TRBV9, with 8 bases identical to TRBD2. V lost 6 bases, J lost 3 bases, and 9 bases stayed unmatched. From germline, CDR1 is SGDLS and CDR2 YYNGEE. The length of the CDR3 is 15 residues. The CDR3 nucleotides read TGTGCCAGCACCCCGGGGGGGCGGGGGACAGATACGCAGTATTTT. It yields the protein CASTPGGRGTDTQYF.

The chain recombines TRBV7-2 with TRBJ1-3; possible D gene TRBD1, 5 bases. From germline, CDR1 is SGHTA and CDR2 FQGNSA. This CDR3 region has 17 residues. Trimming removed 0 bases at V and 1 base at J, with 13 bases between. The CDR3 here is CASSLALRQGSGNTIYF. The CDR3 DNA reads as TGTGCCAGCAGCTTAGCGCTAAGGCAGGGTTCTGGAAACACCATATATTTT.

The V call is TRBV7-2, the J call TRBJ2-7, with 13 bases that match TRBD2. Germline CDR1 and CDR2: SGHTA and FQGNSA. V lost 2 bases to trimming and J lost 2 bases; unmatched junction nucleotides: 6. The CDR3 contains 17 residues. The chain's CDR3 is CASSLRTSGGETYEQYF. The DNA of the CDR3 is TGTGCCAGCAGCTTACGGACTAGCGGGGGAGAAACCTACGAGCAGTACTTC.

This rearrangement joins TRBV6-1 to TRBJ1-2; tentative D call: TRBD1 (6 bases). Per the germline V gene, CDR1 is MNHNS and CDR2 is SASEGT. Trimming cost V 5 bases and J 6 bases, with 19 bases left between them. The CDR3 extends over 15 amino acids. The DNA for the CDR3 is TGTGCCAGCAGTCCAAGGGGACTCGGGGGCGATGGCTACACCTTC. It translates to CASSPRGLGGDGYTF.

The chain couples TRBV7-9 to TRBJ1-2; D ambiguous. The germline gives CDR1 SEHNR, CDR2 FQNEAQ (reference sequence). Trimming took off 5 bases at V and 8 bases at J, with 15 bases between the two ends. CDR3 length: 13 amino acids. CDR3 bases: TGTGCCAGCAGCGCAAATTGGGTTGGCGGCTACACCTTC. Amino acids: CASSANWVGGYTF.

This CDR3 is CASSLAPGSGANVLTF. The CDR3 nucleotides read TGTGCCAGCAGCTTAGCCCCGGGTTCTGGGGCCAACGTCCTGACTTTC. V usage is TRBV7-2 and J usage is TRBJ2-6; D remains ambiguous. Trimming took 0 bases from V and 1 from J, leaving 7 bases between them. In germline, CDR1 is SGHTA, CDR2 FQGNSA. The CDR3 has 16 residues.

This chain connects TRBV23-1 to TRBJ2-1; D is undetermined. TRBV23-1 is an ORF, with its function uncertain. The CDR3 loop spans 15 amino acids. V shed 4 bases and J shed 4 bases, with 14 bases lying between them. The CDR3 sequence: CASSLPLHVYNEQFF. The DNA of the CDR3 is TGCGCCAGCAGTCTGCCCTTACACGTTTACAATGAGCAGTTCTTC.

The chain carries TRBV5-1 and TRBJ1-1; 8 nucleotides agree with TRBD1. Germline V gene sequence: CDR1 SGHRS, CDR2 YFSETQ. This CDR3 comprises 14 residues. V shed 2 bases and J 1 base; nucleotides not matched to a gene: 1. CDR3 amino acids: CASSFGQGNTEAFF. CDR3 sequence (DNA): TGCGCCAGCAGCTTCGGACAGGGGAACACTGAAGCTTTCTTT.

The chain recombines TRBV15 with TRBJ1-2, with D unresolved. The CDR3 totals 14 residues. V gave up 2 bases and J gave up 3 bases, with 10 bases separating them. Germline V CDR1 and CDR2: LNHNV, YYDKDF (reference sequence). The CDR3 DNA sequence: TGTGCCACCAGCAGACTCCAAGATTACTATGGCTACACCTTC. Translated: CATSRLQDYYGYTF.

The chain couples TRBV20-1 to TRBJ2-1, with unresolved D. The V end lost 4 bases, the J end lost 5 bases, and 6 bases lay between the germline ends. The CDR3 totals 11 residues. CDR1 DFQATT and CDR2 SNEGSKA come from the germline V gene (reference sequence). CDR3 coding DNA: TGCAGTGCTACGCAACACAATGAGCAGTTCTTC. Residues: CSATQHNEQFF.

The chain is built from TRBV4-2 and TRBJ1-2; TRBD1 matches 7 bases. CDR3 length: 15 residues. With V trimmed by 1 base and J by 0 bases, 2 bases remained unmatched. Per germline, CDR1 LGHNA and CDR2 YNFKEQ. CDR3 in amino acids: CASSQARGPNYGYTF. In DNA, the CDR3 is TGTGCCAGCAGCCAAGCAAGGGGGCCTAACTATGGCTACACCTTC.

V usage is TRBV7-9 and J usage is TRBJ2-7; unclear D gene. Looked up from germline, CDR1 is SEHNR and CDR2 is FQNEAQ (reference sequence). The ends were cut back, 2 bases at V and 6 bases at J, with 14 bases in the middle. CDR3 length equals 14 residues. CDR3: CASSLNSPSSEQYF. CDR3 coding DNA: TGTGCCAGCAGCTTAAACTCTCCTTCTAGCGAGCAGTACTTC.

This clone was seen just once. The rearrangement links TRBV18 to TRBJ2-5; the match to TRBD1 covers 9 bases. J gave up 5 bases and V 5 bases, and 6 bases lay outside the gene matches. The V gene's germline CDR1 is KGHSH and CDR2 LQKENI. The CDR3 is 14 amino acids. The CDR3 coding sequence is TGTGCCAGCTCATCGGGACAGGGCAGGGAGACCCAGTACTTC. Amino acid sequence: CASSSGQGRETQYF.

The chain combines TRBV5-5 with TRBJ1-1; D uncertain. Looked up from germline, CDR1 is SGHKS and CDR2 is YYEKEE (reference sequence). V shed 4 bases and J shed 4 bases, with 17 bases lying between them. The CDR3 consists of 15 residues. CDR3 sequence reads: CASSPLGGEVTEAFF. In DNA, the CDR3 is TGTGCCAGCAGCCCATTGGGCGGGGAGGTCACTGAAGCTTTCTTT.

The gene calls are TRBV6-6 and TRBJ1-1, with D possibly matching TRBD1 (6 bases). The CDR3 runs 15 residues. Germline values: CDR1 MNHNY, CDR2 SVGAGI (reference sequence). V dropped 2 bases and J dropped 0 bases, with 10 bases sitting between them. In DNA, the CDR3 is TGTGCCAGCAGTTACAATACAGGGATGAACACTGAAGCTTTCTTT. Protein product: CASSYNTGMNTEAFF.

This chain links TRBV19 with TRBJ2-5; D is possibly TRBD1 (6 bases). V lost 5 bases and J lost 9, with 19 bases in between. Germline CDR1 is LNHDA and CDR2 is SQIVND (reference sequence). The CDR3 length is 14 residues. CDR3 in DNA: TGTGCCAGTAGTCCCCGGGACAAAGTGGAGGCCCAGTACTTC. Its translation is CASSPRDKVEAQYF.